This is a list of T cell receptor beta chains from one sample in a study of cytomegalovirus exposure and HLA in healthy donors. Sequenced by immunoSEQ multiplex PCR; TCRdb stores in-frame clones only, minus some. The sample holds approximately 230,000 clones, roughly 87% seen once. The sample taken for sequencing was PBMCs. The receptors come from a young man in good health and CMV-seropositive. CDR3s include the opening cysteine and the closing phenylalanine or tryptophan. A D gene is named only where the DNA matches it firmly.

V: TRBV13
D: -
J: TRBJ1-1
CDR3: CASRLFRGEGAFF

V: TRBV5-1
D: TRBD1
J: TRBJ2-7
CDR3: CASSPTGDRSQAVYEQYF

V: TRBV6-5
D: -
J: TRBJ1-2
CDR3: CASGDSYGYTF

V: TRBV7-2
D: TRBD2
J: TRBJ2-7
CDR3: CASSWTSGMSSYEQYF

V: TRBV29-1
D: TRBD2
J: TRBJ2-1
CDR3: CSVEDLIAGVSYNEQFF

V: TRBV6-5
D: TRBD1
J: TRBJ2-5
CDR3: CASSYSGTGVETQYF

V: TRBV7-9
D: TRBD1
J: TRBJ1-5
CDR3: CASSLGTGDQPQHF

V: TRBV6-5
D: TRBD1
J: TRBJ1-5
CDR3: CASSNRGRGQPQHF

V: TRBV5-1
D: TRBD1
J: TRBJ1-1
CDR3: CASSVGQGAISRENTEAFF

V: TRBV2
D: TRBD2
J: TRBJ2-1
CDR3: CASSEQLGTSRVNEQFF

V: TRBV5-4
D: TRBD1
J: TRBJ2-7
CDR3: CASRRTGNSYEQYF

V: TRBV25-1
D: TRBD1
J: TRBJ2-7
CDR3: CASSEPGQGTYEQYF

V: TRBV5-1
D: -
J: TRBJ2-2
CDR3: CASQHAGHTITGELFF

V: TRBV6-1
D: TRBD2
J: TRBJ2-1
CDR3: CASSVLAGVGYNEQFF

V: TRBV6-6
D: TRBD1
J: TRBJ1-4
CDR3: CASSYPQGGGEKLFF

V: TRBV4-3
D: -
J: TRBJ2-1
CDR3: CASSRITLNEQFF

V: TRBV7-9
D: -
J: TRBJ2-7
CDR3: CASSGVPRRTAAYEQYF

V: TRBV2
D: TRBD1
J: TRBJ1-2
CDR3: CASSEAGQGWYYGYTF

V: TRBV29-1
D: TRBD2
J: TRBJ2-1
CDR3: CSVNTRGDSEQFF

V: TRBV5-1
D: TRBD2
J: TRBJ2-2
CDR3: CASSGLAGVNGELFF

V: TRBV2
D: -
J: TRBJ2-3
CDR3: CASSEDGSSTDTQYF

V: TRBV9
D: TRBD1
J: TRBJ1-3
CDR3: CASSGRQGPGNTIYF

V: TRBV5-1
D: TRBD1
J: TRBJ1-2
CDR3: CASSPESLTGGYGYTF

V: TRBV10-3
D: TRBD2
J: TRBJ2-7
CDR3: CATWTSGRSGEQYF

V: TRBV6-1
D: -
J: TRBJ2-5
CDR3: CASSEQPGETQYF

V: TRBV25-1
D: -
J: TRBJ2-4
CDR3: CASSDRNIQYF

V: TRBV5-4
D: -
J: TRBJ2-1
CDR3: CASSSALARTYNEQFF

V: TRBV29-1
D: TRBD2
J: TRBJ2-1
CDR3: CSVPKGLAGRNEQFF

V: TRBV29-1
D: TRBD1
J: TRBJ2-7
CDR3: CSVDRTGSYEQYF

V: TRBV7-6
D: -
J: TRBJ1-1
CDR3: CASSLGVTGPGTEAFF

V: TRBV15
D: -
J: TRBJ2-1
CDR3: CATSSSLGEQFF

V: TRBV6-5
D: -
J: TRBJ1-1
CDR3: CASSYRTGNEAFF

V: TRBV10-3
D: TRBD2
J: TRBJ2-7
CDR3: CAISLGRLAASDEQYF

V: TRBV2
D: TRBD2
J: TRBJ2-1
CDR3: CASTQREYDNEQFF

V: TRBV6-4
D: -
J: TRBJ2-7
CDR3: CASTTKRGTYEQYF

V: TRBV2
D: -
J: TRBJ2-7
CDR3: CASSEAPTLRGQYF

V: TRBV5-6
D: -
J: TRBJ1-3
CDR3: CASSLAYFSGNTIYF

V: TRBV6-1
D: -
J: TRBJ1-1
CDR3: CASNRWGNTEAFF

V: TRBV2
D: TRBD2
J: TRBJ2-1
CDR3: CASRSSGSSYNEQFF

V: TRBV5-1
D: TRBD1
J: TRBJ1-1
CDR3: CASTPDRGRRGTEAFF

V: TRBV4-1
D: TRBD1
J: TRBJ1-1
CDR3: CASSHGTGETEAFF

V: TRBV25-1
D: -
J: TRBJ2-2
CDR3: CASSGNSNTGELFF

V: TRBV18
D: TRBD2
J: TRBJ2-2
CDR3: CASSPGSGANTGELFF

V: TRBV9
D: -
J: TRBJ2-2
CDR3: CASSVVAGMNTGELFF

V: TRBV29-1
D: TRBD1
J: TRBJ2-1
CDR3: CSVEDRAGGYNEQFF

V: TRBV4-2
D: TRBD2
J: TRBJ2-1
CDR3: CASSRTQLAGVYNEQFF

V: TRBV6-1
D: -
J: TRBJ1-1
CDR3: CASSLTGNTEAFF

V: TRBV5-4
D: TRBD2
J: TRBJ2-1
CDR3: CASSFGGLAGTDEQFF

V: TRBV27
D: -
J: TRBJ2-7
CDR3: CASSRPRDTLYEQYF

V: TRBV15
D: -
J: TRBJ1-5
CDR3: CATSRDETFGNQPQHF

V: TRBV28
D: TRBD2
J: TRBJ2-7
CDR3: CASILAGGRSRGYEQYF

V: TRBV2
D: -
J: TRBJ2-1
CDR3: CASIQLGDSPYNEQFF

V: TRBV19
D: TRBD2
J: TRBJ2-7
CDR3: CASSPASVSGRKEQYF

V: TRBV27
D: -
J: TRBJ2-1
CDR3: CASRDIRLGGLNNEQFF

V: TRBV14
D: -
J: TRBJ1-1
CDR3: CASSQGGAAFF

V: TRBV18
D: -
J: TRBJ2-7
CDR3: CASSSTEVSYEQYF

V: TRBV27
D: TRBD1
J: TRBJ1-5
CDR3: CASSPRQGNQPQHF

V: TRBV11-2
D: -
J: TRBJ2-7
CDR3: CASSLDRQKSSYEQYF

V: TRBV6-6
D: TRBD2
J: TRBJ2-1
CDR3: CASRLAGNNEQFF